This passage covers 24 T cell receptor beta chains from one sample sequenced in a study of tumor and adjacent non-tumor tissue in lung cancer. A modified ARM-PCR protocol with three rounds of nested PCR amplified TCRbeta. One entry per CDR3 protein, called by TCRdb with MiXCR from the multiplex PCR reads. The data show under 140,000 distinct CDR3 sequences, under 90% seen once. No cell sorting was done before RNA was extracted from the tissue. Sequences were obtained from lung tumor tissue. The receptors stem from a man aged 70-80 years with non-small cell lung cancer.

In its sample, this clonotype was seen once. Mismatch with germline at one junction end may stem from a read error. The chain links TRBV20-1 to TRBJ1-1; D possibly corresponds to TRBD1 (6 bases). This CDR3 region has 18 residues. Germline V gene lookup returns CDR1 DFQATT and CDR2 SNEGSKA (reference sequence). CDR3 DNA: TGCAGTGCTAGGGGGATCGGGACGGGGGCAGTTGGGGGCACTGGAGCTTTCTTT. Translating it yields CSARGIGTGAVGGTGAFF.

Notes on this clonotype: Compared with germline, one end of the junction differs, possibly owing to a read error. The chain combines TRBV29-1 with TRBJ1-2; D gene uncertain. Germline V gene data show CDR1 as SQVTM and CDR2 as ANQGSEA. The CDR3 runs to 13 residues. CDR3 sequence: CRVLQTGAYRFTF. The CDR3 DNA sequence: TGCAGGGTTCTCCAGACGGGAGCCTATCGCTTCACTTTC.

Concerning this clonotype itself: One end of the junction varies from germline; a read error may be responsible. The chain recombines TRBV6-2 or TRBV6-3 with TRBJ2-1, with a possible D match to TRBD2 (5 bases). The CDR3 totals 16 residues. Germline V lookup: CDR1 MNHEY, CDR2 SVGEGT. For the CDR3, the DNA is TGTGTCAGCAGTCCAAAAGTTGGGAGTTCGTGGGATGAGCAGTTCTTC. This translates into CVSSPKVGSSWDEQFF.

A note on this clonotype: The junction departs from the called germline gene at one end, perhaps through a read error. This sequence joins TRBV11-2 and TRBJ2-7, with D possibly TRBD2 on 6 matching bases. The CDR3 covers 16 residues. Germline-derived CDR1 and CDR2 are SGHAT and FQNNGV. The CDR3 here is CVSSPLAGRPTYEQYF. CDR3 DNA: TGTGTCAGCAGCCCCCTCGCCGGGAGACCAACCTACGAGCAGTACTTC.

With respect to this clonotype: A junction end diverges from the germline sequence, so it may reflect a read error. The V gene is TRBV6-6, the J gene TRBJ1-2; D is uncertain. This CDR3 is 14 amino acids long. The germline V gene encodes CDR1 MNHNY and CDR2 SVGAGI (reference sequence). The CDR3 region has the DNA TGTGCCGGCACCCCCCCAGGCGCCTCCTATGCCTACACCTTC. Translating gives CAGTPPGASYAYTF.

As concerns this clonotype: The junction does not match germline at one end; this may be a read error. The chain combines TRBV6-6 with TRBJ1-5, with D hard to call. Germline assignment: CDR1 MNHNY and CDR2 SVGAGI (reference sequence). The CDR3 runs to 15 residues. CDR3 loop: CASSTRMYSSQPQHF. The CDR3, as DNA: TGTGCCAGCAGCACCCGGATGTATAGCAGTCAACCCCAACATTTT.

Notes on this clonotype: Germline and junction disagree at one end, which may indicate a read error. This sequence joins TRBV5-6 and TRBJ2-7; 7 bases line up with TRBD1. Per the germline V gene, CDR1 is SGHDT and CDR2 is YYEEEE. The CDR3 is made up of 16 amino acids. The CDR3 loop reads CASSPVVLDRTYEQYF. For the CDR3, the DNA is TGTGCCAGCAGCCCCGTTGTCCTGGACAGGACCTACGAGCAATACTTC. The full variable domain, completed using reference TRBV5-6 and TRBJ2-7, is DAGVTQSPTHLIKTRGQQVTLRCSPKSGHDTVSWYQQALGQGPQFIFQYYEEEERQRGNFPDRFSGHQFPNYSSELNVNALLLGDSALYLCASSPVVLDRTYEQYFGPGTRLTVT.

The chain has TRBV11-2 and TRBJ1-2; no clear D gene. The germline V gene encodes CDR1 SGHAT and CDR2 FQNNGV. The germline V and J ends were trimmed by 9 bases and 7 bases, with 18 bases remaining between them. The CDR3 consists of 13 residues. CDR3 nucleotides: TGTGCCAGTAACTTAGATAGGTGGGGTGGCTACACCTTC. Residues: CASNLDRWGGYTF. The full variable domain, completed using reference TRBV11-2 and TRBJ1-2, is EAGVAQSPRYKIIEKRQSVAFWCNPISGHATLYWYQQILGQGPKLLIQFQNNGVVDDSQLPKDRFSAERLKGVDSTLKIQPAKLEDSAVYLCASNLDRWGGYTFGSGTRLTVV.

The chain couples TRBV13 to TRBJ2-7; D is undetermined. CDR1 is PRHDT, CDR2 FYEKMQ, per germline (reference sequence). CDR3 size: 15 residues. V was trimmed by 7 bases and J by 2 bases, leaving 18 bases between them. CDR3 amino acids: CASNAQNLETYEQYF. Here the CDR3 DNA reads TGTGCCAGCAACGCGCAGAATCTGGAGACCTACGAGCAGTACTTC.

Details on this clonotype: One end of the junction varies from germline; a read error may be responsible. The J gene is TRBJ2-3, the V gene TRBV5-5; 8 nucleotides agree with TRBD2. The CDR3 runs to 15 residues. The germline V gene has CDR1 SGHKS and CDR2 YYEKEE (reference sequence). The CDR3 spells CVSSMDGGAPDTQYF. The DNA for the CDR3 is TGTGTCAGCAGCATGGACGGGGGGGCTCCAGATACGCAGTATTTT. The full variable domain, its missing parts supplied by reference TRBV5-5 and TRBJ2-3, is DAGVTQSPTHLIKTRGQQVTLRCSPISGHKSVSWYQQVLGQGPQFIFQYYEKEERGRGNFPDRFSARQFPNYSSELNVNALLLGDSALYLCVSSMDGGAPDTQYFGPGTRLTVL.

This clonotype was detected a few times. Relative to the germline gene, one junction end is altered; a read error may explain this. This chain uses TRBV28 with TRBJ2-3; 7 nucleotides line up with TRBD2. Germline V gives CDR1 MDHEN, CDR2 SYDVKM. The CDR3 is 16 residues long. Written as DNA, the CDR3 is TGTGCCAACAGTTTCTCCAGTGGGAGGGGAACAGATACGCAGTATTTT. It is translated as CANSFSSGRGTDTQYF.

The chain couples TRBV10-1 to TRBJ2-1, with D perhaps assigned TRBD1 or TRBD2 (5 bases each). Trimming stripped 8 bases from V and 8 bases from J, with 13 bases between. The CDR3 spans 12 residues. Germline lookup yields CDR1 WNHNN and CDR2 SYGVQD (reference sequence). The CDR3: CASGGCSHEQFF. The CDR3 DNA follows: TGCGCCAGCGGGGGATGCTCCCATGAGCAGTTCTTC.

The chain has TRBV11-2 and TRBJ2-1, with TRBD2 matching over 9 bases. The CDR3 has 18 amino acids. Germline values: CDR1 SGHAT, CDR2 FQNNGV. Losses at the gene ends were 3 bases for V and 1 base for J; bases not matched to a gene: 10. CDR3 in amino acids: CASSFFLAGGQSYNEQFF. DNA of the CDR3: TGTGCCAGCAGCTTTTTCCTGGCGGGAGGGCAATCCTACAATGAGCAGTTCTTC.

This clonotype was seen ten or more times. The chain links TRBV6-4 to TRBJ2-4, with no clear D. Germline V gives CDR1 MRHNA, CDR2 SNTAGT. This CDR3 has 12 amino acids. Trimming left V 3 bases short and J 9 bases short, with 9 bases between. The CDR3 region has the DNA TGTGCCAGCAGTGATACAAATGGCATTCAGTACTTC. This gives the protein CASSDTNGIQYF.

The chain uses TRBV12-3 or TRBV12-4 and TRBJ2-7, with 11 bases fitting TRBD1. The CDR3 is 13 residues long. The CDR3 nucleotides read TGTCGCAGCAGTTGGACAGGGGGCGTAGAGCAGTACTTC. Translated, it gives CRSSWTGGVEQYF.

This clonotype was seen a single time. In DNA, the CDR3 is TGCGCCAGCAATATACTAGGGGCCTACAATGAGCAGTTCTTC. Its translation: CASNILGAYNEQFF. The chain uses TRBV5-1 and TRBJ2-1; D may correspond to TRBD1 or TRBD2 (5 bases each). V was clipped by 6 bases and J by 2 bases, with 12 bases between them. Germline CDR1 is SGHRS and CDR2 is YFSETQ. The CDR3 has 14 residues.

As for this clonotype: An end of the junction differs from the germline gene, which may be a read error. The CDR3 DNA is TGTTCCAGGACCTTATTTAACCTGGATGAGCAGTTCTTC. Translation gives CSRTLFNLDEQFF. V gene TRBV5-8 combines with J gene TRBJ2-1; D is unclear. In germline, CDR1 is SGHTS, CDR2 YDEGEE. This CDR3 contains 13 residues.

The chain couples TRBV29-1 to TRBJ1-1; 7 nucleotides match TRBD1. V shed 7 bases, J shed 1 base, and the junction held 6 bases outside the gene matches. The CDR3 consists of 13 residues. Germline lookup yields CDR1 SQVTM and CDR2 ANQGSEA. DNA of the CDR3: TGCAGCGGGCGGGGACAGCAGAACACTGAAGCTTTCTTT. Its translation: CSGRGQQNTEAFF.

In the case of this clonotype: One junction end does not reproduce the germline sequence, and a read error may be involved. This chain joins TRBV6-5 and TRBJ1-4, with D unclear. Germline V CDR1 and CDR2: MNHEY, SVGAGI. CDR3 length: 14 amino acids. The CDR3 coding sequence is TGTGCCGGCAGTCACAACTCCAATGGGGAAAAACTGTTTTTT. Encoded protein: CAGSHNSNGEKLFF.

This clonotype was seen only once. Because the CDR3 is missing its conserved closing phenylalanine or tryptophan, this is likely a read error. This sequence joins TRBV11-2 and TRBJ2-2; the match to TRBD2 covers 13 bases. Germline CDR1 SGHAT, CDR2 FQNNGV. This CDR3 contains 15 residues. In nucleotides, the CDR3 is TGTGCCAGCAGCCCACTAGCGGGGGGGACCGGGGACCTGTTTTTA. It translates to CASSPLAGGTGDLFL.

This clonotype is medium-sized by share. This chain connects TRBV29-1 to TRBJ1-4, with no clear D. V gave up 6 bases and J gave up 4 bases, with 6 bases separating them. This CDR3 contains 11 residues. CDR1 is SQVTM, CDR2 ANQGSEA, per germline. The CDR3 sequence is CSVGYNEKLFF. In nucleotides, the CDR3 is TGCAGCGTGGGCTATAATGAAAAACTGTTTTTT. Using reference TRBV29-1 and TRBJ1-4 for the parts outside the CDR3, the full variable domain is SAVISQKPSRDICQRGTSLTIQCQVDSQVTMMFWYRQQPGQSLTLIATANQGSEATYESGFVIDKFPISRPNLTFSTLTVSNMSPEDSSIYLCSVGYNEKLFFGSGTQLSVL.

Note on this clonotype: Mismatch with germline at one junction end may stem from a read error. The J gene is TRBJ2-3, the V gene TRBV6-6; 8 bases agree with TRBD1. The CDR3 consists of 17 residues. Germline CDR1 is MNHNY and CDR2 is SVGAGI (reference sequence). The CDR3, as DNA: TGTGCCAGCGGTTACGATCCAGGCAGGGGGCGCACAGATACACAGTATTTT. Protein product: CASGYDPGRGRTDTQYF.

Remarks on this clonotype: At one boundary the junction diverges from the germline segment, which might be a read error. The chain joins TRBV4-1 to TRBJ2-1, with TRBD1 matching 7 bases. The CDR3 loop spans 17 amino acids. CDR1 is MGHRA and CDR2 is YSYEKL in the germline V gene. The CDR3 loop reads CASSHSSGTEVYNEQFF. The CDR3 region has the DNA TGCGCCAGTAGCCATTCCTCCGGGACAGAGGTCTACAATGAGCAGTTCTTC.

Points on this clonotype: One junction end disagrees with the germline gene, perhaps due to a read error. This chain links TRBV12-3 or TRBV12-4 with TRBJ2-5; D is ambiguous. The CDR3 spans 18 residues. This chain's CDR3 is CASSPLLGPTGPKESQYF. The CDR3, as DNA: TGTGCCAGCAGTCCCCTCTTGGGCCCCACCGGCCCAAAAGAGAGCCAGTACTTC.